The 2 T cell receptor beta chains below all came from one sample that was sequenced in a study of shared clonotypes between healthy human individuals. The method was immunoSEQ multiplex PCR; TCRdb's version includes in-frame clones alone and lacks a portion of them. The data contain fewer than 1.8 million clones, roughly 98.5% of them singletons. The sample was naive CD4+ T cells sorted from blood. Subset here: CD45RA+ positively selected. These receptors came from a man aged 30 to 45 in good health.

The CDR3 coding sequence is TGTGCCACCAGCAGAGGCAGGGTAAAGAATGAGCAGTTCTTC. This sequence encodes CATSRGRVKNEQFF. The chain is built from TRBV15 and TRBJ2-1; possibly TRBD1 for D (5 bases). The germline V gene has CDR1 LNHNV and CDR2 YYDKDF (reference sequence). Trimming took off 1 base at V and 7 bases at J, with 11 bases between the two ends. This CDR3 spans 14 amino acids.

This chain joins TRBV25-1 and TRBJ2-1; 12 bases align to TRBD2. CDR3 length equals 16 residues. CDR1 and CDR2 (germline): MGHDK, SYGVNS. The V gene end was trimmed by 6 bases and the J gene end by 8 bases; junction bases not matched to a gene: 11. CDR3 sequence reads: CASSEAPGLAGDEQFF. In nucleotides, the CDR3 is TGTGCCAGCAGCGAAGCCCCGGGACTAGCGGGCGATGAGCAGTTCTTC.